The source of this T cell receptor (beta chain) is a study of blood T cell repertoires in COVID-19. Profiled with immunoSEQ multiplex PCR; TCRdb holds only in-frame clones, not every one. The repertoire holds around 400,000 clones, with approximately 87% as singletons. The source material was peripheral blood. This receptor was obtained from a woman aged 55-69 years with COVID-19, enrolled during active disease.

CDR3 residues: CASSFDRGVPGANVLTF. The DNA of the CDR3 is TGTGCCAGCAGTTTCGACAGGGGAGTTCCTGGGGCCAACGTCCTGACTTTC. This chain links TRBV27 with TRBJ2-6; TRBD1 aligns across 8 bases. CDR1 and CDR2 from the germline V gene are MNHEY and SMNVEV (reference sequence). This CDR3 contains 17 residues. The junction had 6 bases not matched to a gene; V was cut back by 3 bases and J by 2 bases.